Sequencing of this TCR beta chain was carried out in a study of early T cells in non-severe SARS-CoV-2 infection. CDR1 and CDR2 (germline): LGHDT, YNNKEL (reference sequence). This CDR3 contains 16 residues. V was shortened by 5 bases and J by 0 bases, with 14 bases between the two germline ends. This clonotype came up many times. Individual cDNA molecules each received unique molecular identifiers attached to them. MiXCR was run by TCRdb on the 5' RACE reads, yielding one entry per CDR3 protein. The sample holds more than 35,000 distinct CDR3 sequences, roughly 4.8% seen once. The rearrangement uses TRBV3-1 and TRBJ2-4, with D possibly called TRBD1 or TRBD2 (5 bases each). The sequenced sample was whole blood. This sequence was found in an adult who was a healthcare worker with PCR-confirmed SARS-CoV-2 infection or an uninfected control (not recorded which). DNA for the CDR3: TGTGCCAGCAGCTCGAGGGGCATCCTAGCCAAAAACATTCAGTACTTC. As protein: CASSSRGILAKNIQYF.